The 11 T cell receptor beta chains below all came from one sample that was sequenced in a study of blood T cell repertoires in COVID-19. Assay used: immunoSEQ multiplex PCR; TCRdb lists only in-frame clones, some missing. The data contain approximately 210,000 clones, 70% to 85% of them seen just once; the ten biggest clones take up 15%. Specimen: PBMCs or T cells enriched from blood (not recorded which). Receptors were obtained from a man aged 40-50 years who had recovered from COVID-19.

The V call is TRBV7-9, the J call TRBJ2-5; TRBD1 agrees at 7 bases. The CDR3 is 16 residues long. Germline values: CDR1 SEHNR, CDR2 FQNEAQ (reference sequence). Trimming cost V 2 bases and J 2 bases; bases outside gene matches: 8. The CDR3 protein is CASSLPTGKVQETQYF. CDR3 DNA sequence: TGTGCCAGCAGCTTACCGACAGGGAAGGTACAAGAGACCCAGTACTTC.

CDR3 loop: CASSARTGTGVNQPQHF. In DNA, the CDR3 is TGTGCCAGCAGCGCAAGGACGGGGACAGGGGTCAATCAGCCCCAGCATTTT. This sequence joins TRBV7-8 and TRBJ1-5; 10 nucleotides line up with TRBD1. The CDR3 length is 17 residues. CDR1 is SGHVS, CDR2 FQNEAQ, per germline. With 5 bases clipped from V and 3 bases from J, the junction kept 10 bases outside the gene matches.

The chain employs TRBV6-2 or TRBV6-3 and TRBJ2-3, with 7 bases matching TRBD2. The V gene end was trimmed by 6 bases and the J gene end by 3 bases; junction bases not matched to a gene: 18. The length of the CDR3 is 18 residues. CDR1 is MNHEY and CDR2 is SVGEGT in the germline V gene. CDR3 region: CASSPIRLADGVTDTQYF. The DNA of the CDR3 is TGTGCCAGCAGCCCTATTCGACTAGCCGATGGGGTTACAGATACGCAGTATTTT.

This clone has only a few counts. In DNA form, the CDR3 reads TGTGCCAGCAGCTTAGCCCAGAGAGGAGCGAGGAATGGCTACACCTTC. Protein product: CASSLAQRGARNGYTF. This chain links TRBV7-2 with TRBJ1-2; no clear D gene. The V end lost 0 bases, the J end lost 6 bases, and 17 bases lay between the germline ends. Per germline, CDR1 SGHTA and CDR2 FQGNSA. CDR3 length: 16 amino acids.

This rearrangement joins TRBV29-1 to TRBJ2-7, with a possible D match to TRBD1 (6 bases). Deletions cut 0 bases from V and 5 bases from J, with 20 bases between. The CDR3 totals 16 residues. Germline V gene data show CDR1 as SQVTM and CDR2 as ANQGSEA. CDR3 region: CSVEDNPPTGLHEQYF. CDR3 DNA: TGCAGCGTTGAAGATAACCCCCCTACAGGGTTGCACGAGCAGTACTTC.

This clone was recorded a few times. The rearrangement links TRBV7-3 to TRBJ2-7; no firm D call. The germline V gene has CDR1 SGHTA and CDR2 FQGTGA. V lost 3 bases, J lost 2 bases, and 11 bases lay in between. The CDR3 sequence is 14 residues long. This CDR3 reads CASSFAPSAYEQYF. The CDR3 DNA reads TGTGCCAGCAGCTTCGCCCCTAGTGCCTACGAGCAGTACTTC.

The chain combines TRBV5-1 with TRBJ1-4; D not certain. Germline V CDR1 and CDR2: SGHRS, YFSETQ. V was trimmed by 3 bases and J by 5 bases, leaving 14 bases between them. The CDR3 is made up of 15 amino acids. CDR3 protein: CASSYRLAANEKLFF. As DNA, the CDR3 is TGCGCCAGCAGCTACCGACTGGCGGCAAATGAAAAACTGTTTTTT.

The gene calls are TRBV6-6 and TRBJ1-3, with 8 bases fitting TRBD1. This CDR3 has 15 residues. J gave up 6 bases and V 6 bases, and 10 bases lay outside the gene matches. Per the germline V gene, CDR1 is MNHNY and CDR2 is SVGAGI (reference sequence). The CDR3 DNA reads TGTGCCAGCAGCTGGGGACAGGCGGTCGCAAACACCATATATTTT. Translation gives CASSWGQAVANTIYF.

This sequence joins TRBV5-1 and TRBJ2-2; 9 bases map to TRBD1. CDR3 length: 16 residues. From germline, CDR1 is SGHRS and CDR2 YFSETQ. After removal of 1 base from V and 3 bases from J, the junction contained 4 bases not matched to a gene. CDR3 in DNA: TGCGCCAGCAGCTTGTTGACAGGGGGTGACACCGGGGAGCTGTTTTTT. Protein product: CASSLLTGGDTGELFF.

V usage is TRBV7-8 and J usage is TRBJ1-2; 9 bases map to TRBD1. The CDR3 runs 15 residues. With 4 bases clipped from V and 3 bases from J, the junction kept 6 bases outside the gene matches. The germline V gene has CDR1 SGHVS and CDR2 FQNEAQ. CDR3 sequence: CASSSSGQGDYGYTF. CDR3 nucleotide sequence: TGTGCCAGCAGCTCATCGGGACAGGGAGACTATGGCTACACCTTC.

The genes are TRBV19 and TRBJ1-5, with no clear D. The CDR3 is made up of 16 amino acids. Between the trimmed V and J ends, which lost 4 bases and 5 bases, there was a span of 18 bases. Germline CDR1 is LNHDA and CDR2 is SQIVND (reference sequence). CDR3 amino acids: CASSNPTQATYQPQHF. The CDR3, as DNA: TGTGCCAGTAGTAACCCAACGCAGGCAACTTATCAGCCCCAGCATTTT.